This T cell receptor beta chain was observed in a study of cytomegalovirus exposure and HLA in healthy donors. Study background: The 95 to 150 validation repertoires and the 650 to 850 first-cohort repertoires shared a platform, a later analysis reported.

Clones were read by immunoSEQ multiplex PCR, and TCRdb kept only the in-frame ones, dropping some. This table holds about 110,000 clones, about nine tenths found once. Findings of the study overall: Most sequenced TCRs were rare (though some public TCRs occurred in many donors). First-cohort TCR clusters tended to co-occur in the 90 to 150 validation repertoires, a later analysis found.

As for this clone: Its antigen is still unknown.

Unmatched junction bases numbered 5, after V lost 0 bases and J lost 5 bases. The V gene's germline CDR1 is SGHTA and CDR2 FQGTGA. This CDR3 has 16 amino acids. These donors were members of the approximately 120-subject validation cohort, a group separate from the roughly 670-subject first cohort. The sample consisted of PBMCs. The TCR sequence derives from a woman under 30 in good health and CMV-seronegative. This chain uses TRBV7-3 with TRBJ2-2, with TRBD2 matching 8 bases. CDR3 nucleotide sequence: TGTGCCAGCAGCTTAACTGCGGGAGGAGGTACCGGGGAGCTGTTTTTT. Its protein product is CASSLTAGGGTGELFF. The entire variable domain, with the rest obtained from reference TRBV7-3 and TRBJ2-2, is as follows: GAGVSQTPSNKVTEKGKYVELRCDPISGHTALYWYRQSLGQGPEFLIYFQGTGAADDSGLPNDRFFAVRPEGSVSTLKIQRTERGDSAVYLCASSLTAGGGTGELFFGEGSRLTVL.